The clone carrying this T cell receptor beta chain appeared many times. Its antigen is unknown. These data are taken from a study of T cells after yellow fever vaccination. Whole-study findings and limits: Most clones from primary vaccination resurfaced after the booster (about 95% CD4, approximately 88% CD8). Abundant bulk-population clonotypes could contaminate the FACS-sorted repertoires.

CDR1 and CDR2 (germline): SGHTA, FQGTGA. The junction had 5 bases not matched to a gene; V was cut back by 6 bases and J by 5 bases. The CDR3 runs 15 residues. TCRdb processed the 5' RACE reads anew with MiXCR; each CDR3 protein has one entry. The table has roughly 300,000 distinct CDR3 sequences, roughly 7% seen once; the top ten hold 15% to 20%. The specimen comprised PBMCs, sampled around 45 days after the first yellow fever vaccination. The clonotype comes from a man in his late teens or twenties who received the YFV17D yellow fever vaccine. The chain recombines TRBV7-3 with TRBJ2-2, with TRBD1 identical over 11 bases. The DNA of the CDR3 is TGTGCCAGCAGTTCCGGACAGGGGGCAACCGGGGAGCTGTTTTTT. As protein: CASSSGQGATGELFF.